This passage covers 6 T cell receptor beta chains from one sample sequenced in a study of shared clonotypes between healthy human individuals. The assay was immunoSEQ multiplex PCR, and TCRdb's table has in-frame clones only and misses some. The table lists about 680,000 clones, approximately 90% of them singletons. The naive CD8 fraction comprised CD45RO-negative cells positively selected for CCR7 and excluded terminally differentiated effector memory CD45RA+ cells. Sequenced: naive CD8+ T cells sorted from blood. These receptor sequences come from a man aged 30 to 39 in good health.

The V call is TRBV11-2, the J call TRBJ2-1, with TRBD2 matching 9 bases. The ends lost 5 bases at V and 3 bases at J; junction bases unmatched: 14. Germline CDR1 and CDR2: SGHAT and FQNNGV. The CDR3 has 18 amino acids. The CDR3 sequence: CASSHWWSTSGYYNEQFF. Written as DNA, the CDR3 is TGTGCCAGCAGCCATTGGTGGTCTACTAGCGGGTACTACAATGAGCAGTTCTTC.

J is TRBJ2-5 and V is TRBV27; D not resolved. V was pared by 2 bases and J by 5 bases, with 12 bases between. CDR1 and CDR2 from the germline V gene are MNHEY and SMNVEV (reference sequence). The CDR3 totals 14 residues. The CDR3 protein is CASSLTQMGETQYF. DNA for the CDR3: TGTGCCAGCAGTTTAACCCAGATGGGTGAGACCCAGTACTTC.

The V gene is TRBV4-1, the J gene TRBJ2-1, with 9 bases identical to TRBD2. Germline V gene lookup returns CDR1 MGHRA and CDR2 YSYEKL. CDR3 size: 17 residues. Germline trimming cut 5 bases from V and 3 bases from J; bases unmatched to any gene: 11. The CDR3 coding sequence is TGCGCCAGCAGCGCTTTGGTAGCGGGAGACCACTACAATGAGCAGTTCTTC. Protein product: CASSALVAGDHYNEQFF.

Notes on this clone: This same CDR3 is encoded by further DNA sequences in the sample. This rearrangement joins TRBV27 to TRBJ2-7; TRBD2 is a possible D gene (5 bases). CDR1 is MNHEY and CDR2 is SMNVEV in the germline V gene (reference sequence). Trimming pared 2 bases from V and 0 bases from J, leaving 8 bases between. The CDR3 totals 14 residues. Written as DNA, the CDR3 is TGTGCCAGCAGTTTAGTGGGGAGCTCCTACGAGCAGTACTTC. Translation gives CASSLVGSSYEQYF.

The rearrangement joins TRBV15 to TRBJ2-2; D is perhaps TRBD1 or TRBD2 (5 bases each). The CDR3 length is 14 residues. Trimming took off 0 bases at V and 11 bases at J, with 13 bases between the two ends. The germline CDR1 and CDR2 sequences are LNHNV and YYDKDF (reference sequence). CDR3 sequence: CATSRDTGTRELFF. In DNA form, the CDR3 reads TGTGCCACCAGCAGAGATACGGGGACCAGAGAGCTGTTTTTT.

This clone came up once. This chain links TRBV9 with TRBJ2-3, with D possibly TRBD1 on 6 matching bases. Germline CDR1 is SGDLS and CDR2 is YYNGEE. CDR3 length equals 13 residues. V was pared by 2 bases and J by 6 bases, with 10 bases between. The CDR3 is CASSVPRGDTQYF. The CDR3 DNA follows: TGTGCCAGCAGCGTCCCGAGGGGGGATACGCAGTATTTT. The entire variable domain, with the rest obtained from reference TRBV9 and TRBJ2-3, is as follows: DSGVTQTPKHLITATGQRVTLRCSPRSGDLSVYWYQQSLDQGLQFLIQYYNGEERAKGNILERFSAQQFPDLHSELNLSSLELGDSALYFCASSVPRGDTQYFGPGTRLTVL.